Listed below are T cell receptor beta chains from one sample, sequenced in a study of regulatory T cells in long-lasting Graves disease. TCRdb re-derived calls from the multiplex PCR reads in MiXCR, one entry per CDR3 protein. The table has 350,000 to 500,000 distinct CDR3 sequences, 13% to 15% seen once; the top ten hold about 15%. The data also belong to a second study, concerning T cells in Graves' hyperthyroidism and ophthalmopathy.

This material consisted of peripheral blood mononuclear cells (PBMCs), taken at new diagnosis, from a patient treated with antithyroid drugs. The receptors stem from a woman aged 45-65 years with Graves disease. Both conserved end residues are part of each CDR3. D genes are given only for firm matches. Size is omitted from some rows. Given values are once, few, many or a class for expanded clones.

CDR3 protein	CDR3 DNA	D gene	V gene	clone size	J gene
CASSRNSGTTLHF	TGCGCCAGCAGCCGGAACTCCGGGACAACTCTCCACTTT	-	TRBV4-1	few	TRBJ1-6
CASSVGPTGELFF	TGTGCCAGCAGCGTGGGCCCAACCGGGGAGCTGTTTTTT	-	TRBV9	few	TRBJ2-2
CASSPHRVSNEKLFF	TGTGCCAGCAGCCCCCACAGGGTTTCTAATGAAAAACTGTTTTTT	-	TRBV12-3/TRBV12-4	few	TRBJ1-4
CASRRGAEGTEAFF	TGTGCCAGCAGGCGGGGGGCGGAGGGGACTGAAGCTTTCTTT	-	TRBV5-6	many	TRBJ1-1
CASSPLRGRYEQYF	TGTGCCAGCAGCCCCCTCAGGGGAAGGTACGAGCAGTACTTC	-	TRBV11-2	many	TRBJ2-7
CSAKSPVVAGGEQFF	TGCAGTGCCAAGTCCCCTGTAGTAGCGGGAGGGGAGCAGTTCTTC	TRBD2	TRBV20-1	few	TRBJ2-1
CASSLAGTGALYEQCF	TGTGCCAGCAGTTTAGCCGGGACAGGGGCCCTTTACGAGCAGTGCTTC	TRBD1	TRBV27	few	TRBJ2-7
CASSLKRGATNEKLFF	TGTGCCAGCAGCTTGAAGAGGGGAGCGACTAATGAAAAACTGTTTTTT	-	TRBV5-5	few	TRBJ1-4
CAISAGTSGMGGELFF	TGTGCCATCAGCGCCGGGACTAGCGGGATGGGCGGGGAGCTGTTTTTT	TRBD2	TRBV10-3	many	TRBJ2-2
CASSQDRGQGFSEQYF	TGTGCCAGCAGCCAAGACCGGGGACAGGGGTTCTCCGAGCAGTACTTC	TRBD1	TRBV3-1	-	TRBJ2-7
CASSAPLASGTQYF	TGCGCCAGCAGCGCACCACTAGCTAGTGGGACCCAGTACTTC	-	TRBV5-1	few	TRBJ2-5
CASGSGRRETQYF	TGTGCCAGTGGTAGCGGGAGGCGGGAGACCCAGTACTTC	TRBD2	TRBV19	few	TRBJ2-5
CASSLVDTQYF	TGCGCCAGCAGCTTGGTTGATACGCAGTATTTT	-	TRBV5-1	many	TRBJ2-3
CASSFVGNVGETQYF	TGTGCCAGCAGTTTCGTAGGCAATGTCGGGGAGACCCAGTACTTC	-	TRBV28	many	TRBJ2-5
CASSSPWSGDKYEQYF	TGTGCCAGCAGCTCCCCCTGGAGCGGGGATAAGTACGAGCAGTACTTC	TRBD2	TRBV13	many	TRBJ2-7
CASSLGLGGAEQYF	TGTGCCAGCAGTTTAGGTCTAGGCGGGGCCGAGCAGTACTTC	-	TRBV12-3/TRBV12-4	many	TRBJ2-7
CASRGLAGGWGELFF	TGTGCCAGCAGAGGACTAGCGGGAGGATGGGGGGAGCTGTTTTTT	TRBD2	TRBV27	many	TRBJ2-2
CASSPGGSGAYEQYF	TGCGCCAGCAGCCCGGGCGGTAGCGGGGCCTACGAGCAGTACTTC	TRBD2	TRBV5-1	many	TRBJ2-7
CASSYSKEFLDYGYTF	TGTGCCAGCAGTTACTCGAAAGAGTTCTTGGACTATGGCTACACCTTC	-	TRBV6-5	few	TRBJ1-2
CASSFSLGSTDTQYF	TGTGCCAGCAGCTTTAGTCTGGGGAGCACAGATACGCAGTATTTT	-	TRBV11-1	many	TRBJ2-3
CASSQDGAGPSYNEQFF	TGCGCCAGCAGCCAAGACGGAGCGGGCCCCTCCTACAATGAGCAGTTCTTC	-	TRBV4-1	-	TRBJ2-1
CASSLDGGLGEKLFF	TGCGCCAGCAGCTTGGATGGGGGTCTCGGTGAAAAACTGTTTTTT	-	TRBV5-1	-	TRBJ1-4
CAWSRGAYYGYTF	TGTGCCTGGAGTAGGGGCGCATACTATGGCTACACCTTC	-	TRBV30	many	TRBJ1-2
CASSRGGGRETQYF	TGCGCCAGCAGCCGTGGCGGGGGACGAGAGACCCAGTACTTC	TRBD2	TRBV5-1	-	TRBJ2-5
CASSLASQGAGQETQYF	TGCGCCAGCAGCTTGGCTTCACAGGGGGCGGGCCAAGAGACCCAGTACTTC	TRBD1	TRBV5-1	many	TRBJ2-5
CASSLVGQTEAFF	TGTGCCAGCAGCTTAGTGGGGCAAACCGAAGCTTTCTTT	-	TRBV11-2	many	TRBJ1-1
CASTRTGDGNSPLHF	TGTGCCAGCACCCGGACAGGGGACGGGAATTCACCCCTCCACTTT	TRBD1	TRBV6-1	-	TRBJ1-6
CASSFPASGSTGTQYF	TGTGCCAGCAGTTTTCCGGCTAGCGGGAGCACTGGGACGCAGTATTTT	TRBD2	TRBV12-3/TRBV12-4	-	TRBJ2-3
CASSVRGQGGPWANVLTF	TGTGCCAGCAGCGTACGGGGACAGGGAGGCCCTTGGGCCAACGTCCTGACTTTC	TRBD1	TRBV9	-	TRBJ2-6
CASSPPADLRAFF	TGTGCCAGCAGCCCCCCGGCGGACCTCCGGGCTTTCTTT	-	TRBV7-8	many	TRBJ1-1
CSARGDPGLADTPLISTGELFF	TGCAGTGCTAGAGGTGATCCGGGACTAGCGGACACTCCACTGATATCCACCGGGGAGCTGTTTTTT	TRBD2	TRBV20-1	-	TRBJ2-2
CASRRPQGTHTEAFF	TGTGCCAGCAGAAGGCCTCAGGGGACGCACACTGAAGCTTTCTTT	-	TRBV28	many	TRBJ1-1
CASSSGQGGNSPLHF	TGTGCCAGCAGCTCGGGACAGGGTGGGAATTCACCCCTCCACTTT	TRBD1	TRBV7-9	many	TRBJ1-6
CASSPRQGVYGYTF	TGTGCCAGCAGCCCGAGACAGGGGGTCTATGGCTACACCTTC	TRBD1	TRBV28	few	TRBJ1-2
CASSPDRGGTDTQYF	TGTGCCAGCAGCCCGGACAGGGGAGGGACAGATACGCAGTATTTT	TRBD1	TRBV7-3	many	TRBJ2-3
CAWSEAGWSNEQFF	TGTGCCTGGAGTGAGGCGGGTTGGAGCAATGAGCAGTTCTTC	-	TRBV30	-	TRBJ2-1
CASSDGQLYQETQYF	TGTGCCAGCAGTGACGGACAGCTCTACCAAGAGACCCAGTACTTC	-	TRBV2	many	TRBJ2-5
CASSDPGQANTEAFF	TGTGCCAGCAGTGATCCCGGACAGGCGAACACTGAAGCTTTCTTT	TRBD1	TRBV25-1	-	TRBJ1-1
CASKFNGRGGYNEQFF	TGTGCCAGCAAATTCAACGGAAGAGGGGGCTACAATGAGCAGTTCTTC	-	TRBV28	many	TRBJ2-1
CASSLIGSSNEQFF	TGTGCCAGCAGCTTAATTGGAAGCAGCAATGAGCAGTTCTTC	-	TRBV7-3	-	TRBJ2-1
CASRNEGRTDTQYF	TGTGCCAGCAGGAACGAGGGGAGGACAGATACGCAGTATTTT	-	TRBV2	many	TRBJ2-3